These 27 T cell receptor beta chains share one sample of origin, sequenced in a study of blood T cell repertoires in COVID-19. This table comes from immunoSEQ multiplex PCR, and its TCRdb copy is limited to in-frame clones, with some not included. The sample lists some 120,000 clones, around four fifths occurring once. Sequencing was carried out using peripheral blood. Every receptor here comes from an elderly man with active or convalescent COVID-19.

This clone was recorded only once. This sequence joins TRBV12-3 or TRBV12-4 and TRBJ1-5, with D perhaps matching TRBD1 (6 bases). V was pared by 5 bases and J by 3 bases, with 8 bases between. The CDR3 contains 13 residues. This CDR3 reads CASSRTANQPQHF. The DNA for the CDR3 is TGTGCCAGCAGTAGGACAGCCAATCAGCCCCAGCATTTT.

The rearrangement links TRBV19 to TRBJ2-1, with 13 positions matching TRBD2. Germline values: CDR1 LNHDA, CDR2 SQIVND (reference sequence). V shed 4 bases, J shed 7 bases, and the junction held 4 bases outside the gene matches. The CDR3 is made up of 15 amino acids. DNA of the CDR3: TGTGCCAGTAGTAAGGGGACTAGCGGGACAAATGAGCAGTTCTTC. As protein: CASSKGTSGTNEQFF.

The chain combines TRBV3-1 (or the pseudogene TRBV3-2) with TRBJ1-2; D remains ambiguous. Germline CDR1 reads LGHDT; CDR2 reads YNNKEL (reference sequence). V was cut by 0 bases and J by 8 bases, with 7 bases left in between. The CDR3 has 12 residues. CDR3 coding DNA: TGTGCCAGCAGCCAAGATGAGAGAGGCTACACCTTC. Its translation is CASSQDERGYTF.

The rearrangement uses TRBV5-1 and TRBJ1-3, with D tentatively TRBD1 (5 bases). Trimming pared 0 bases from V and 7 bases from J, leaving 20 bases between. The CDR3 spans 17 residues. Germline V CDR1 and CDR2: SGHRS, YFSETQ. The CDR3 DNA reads TGCGCCAGCAGCTTGGAGGGGCAAGGTACAATTGGGAACACCATATATTTT. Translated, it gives CASSLEGQGTIGNTIYF.

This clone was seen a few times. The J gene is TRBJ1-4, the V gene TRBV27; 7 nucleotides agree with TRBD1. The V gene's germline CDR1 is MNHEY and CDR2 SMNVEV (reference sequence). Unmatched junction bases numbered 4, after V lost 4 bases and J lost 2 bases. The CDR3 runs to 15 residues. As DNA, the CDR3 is TGTGCCAGCAGTTCCTGGACAGGCACTAATGAAAAACTGTTTTTT. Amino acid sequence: CASSSWTGTNEKLFF.

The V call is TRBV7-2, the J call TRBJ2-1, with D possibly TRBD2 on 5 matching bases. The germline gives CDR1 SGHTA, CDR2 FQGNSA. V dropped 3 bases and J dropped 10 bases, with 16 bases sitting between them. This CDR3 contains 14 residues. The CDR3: CASSFPALRGEQFF. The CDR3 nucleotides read TGTGCCAGCAGCTTTCCAGCTTTACGAGGGGAGCAGTTCTTC.

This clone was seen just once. The CDR3 spells CASRPRTGDSPLHF. The CDR3 coding sequence is TGCGCCAGCCGCCCACGGACAGGGGATTCACCCCTCCACTTT. The chain carries TRBV5-1 and TRBJ1-6; 9 bases are shared with TRBD1. Trimming took 7 bases from V and 8 from J; bases not matched to a gene: 7. The germline gives CDR1 SGHRS, CDR2 YFSETQ. This CDR3 contains 14 residues.

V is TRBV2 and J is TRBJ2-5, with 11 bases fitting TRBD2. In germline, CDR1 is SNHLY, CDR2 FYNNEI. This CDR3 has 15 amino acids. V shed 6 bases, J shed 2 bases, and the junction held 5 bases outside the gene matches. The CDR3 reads CASSQGLAEQETQYF. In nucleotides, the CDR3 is TGTGCCAGCAGCCAGGGACTAGCGGAACAAGAGACCCAGTACTTC. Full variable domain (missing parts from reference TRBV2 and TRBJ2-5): EPEVTQTPSHQVTQMGQEVILRCVPISNHLYFYWYRQILGQKVEFLVSFYNNEISEKSEIFDDQFSVERPDGSNFTLKIRSTKLEDSAMYFCASSQGLAEQETQYFGPGTRLLVL.

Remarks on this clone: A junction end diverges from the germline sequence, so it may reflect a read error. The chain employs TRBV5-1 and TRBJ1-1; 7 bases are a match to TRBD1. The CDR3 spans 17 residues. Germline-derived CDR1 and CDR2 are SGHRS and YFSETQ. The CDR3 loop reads CASSIIGGVGMNTEAFF. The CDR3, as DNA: TGCGCCAGCAGTATCATAGGGGGCGTCGGGATGAACACTGAGGCTTTCTTT.

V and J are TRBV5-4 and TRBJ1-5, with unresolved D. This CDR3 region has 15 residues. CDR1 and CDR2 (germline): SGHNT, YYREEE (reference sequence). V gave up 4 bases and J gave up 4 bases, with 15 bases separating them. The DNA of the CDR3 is TGTGCCAGCAGCCCCCGGAGGGTTGGTAATCAGCCCCAGCATTTT. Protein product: CASSPRRVGNQPQHF.

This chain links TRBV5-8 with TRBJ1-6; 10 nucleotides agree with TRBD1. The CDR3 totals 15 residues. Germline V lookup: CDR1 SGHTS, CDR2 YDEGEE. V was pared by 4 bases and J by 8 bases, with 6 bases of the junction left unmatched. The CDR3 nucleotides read TGTGCCAGCAGCAGGGGACAGGGGTTTGATTCACCCCTCCACTTT. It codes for CASSRGQGFDSPLHF.

The CDR3 DNA reads TGCGCCAGCAGCTTTCAGGGTACAGGGGACGAGCAGTACTTC. Protein: CASSFQGTGDEQYF. The J gene is TRBJ2-7, the V gene TRBV5-1, with 7 bases identical to TRBD1. With 2 bases clipped from V and 5 bases from J, the junction kept 7 bases outside the gene matches. The germline CDR1 and CDR2 sequences are SGHRS and YFSETQ. This CDR3 region has 14 residues.

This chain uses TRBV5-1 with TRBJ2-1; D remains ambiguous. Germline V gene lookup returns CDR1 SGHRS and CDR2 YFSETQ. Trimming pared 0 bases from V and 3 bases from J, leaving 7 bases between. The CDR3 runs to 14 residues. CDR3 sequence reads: CASSLASSYNEQFF. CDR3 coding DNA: TGCGCCAGCAGCTTGGCTAGTAGCTACAATGAGCAGTTCTTC.

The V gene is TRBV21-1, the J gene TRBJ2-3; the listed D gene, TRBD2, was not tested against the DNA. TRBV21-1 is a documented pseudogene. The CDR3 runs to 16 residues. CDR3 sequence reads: CASSNLGAGFTDTQYF. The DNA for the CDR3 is TGTGCCAGCAGCAATTTGGGAGCGGGGTTCACAGATACGCAGTATTTT.

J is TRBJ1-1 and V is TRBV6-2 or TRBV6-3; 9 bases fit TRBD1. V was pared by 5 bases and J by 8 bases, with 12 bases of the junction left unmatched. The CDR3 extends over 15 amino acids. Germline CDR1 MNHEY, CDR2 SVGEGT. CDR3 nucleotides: TGTGCCAGCAGTAGACAACAGGGGGCCAGGTCGGAAGCTTTCTTT. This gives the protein CASSRQQGARSEAFF.

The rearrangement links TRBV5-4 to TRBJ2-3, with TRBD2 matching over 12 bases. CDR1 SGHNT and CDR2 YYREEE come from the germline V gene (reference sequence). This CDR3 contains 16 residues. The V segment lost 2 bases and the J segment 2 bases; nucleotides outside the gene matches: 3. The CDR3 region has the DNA TGTGCCAGCAGCTTCCCTAGCGGGGGGGCCACAGATACGCAGTATTTT. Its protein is CASSFPSGGATDTQYF.

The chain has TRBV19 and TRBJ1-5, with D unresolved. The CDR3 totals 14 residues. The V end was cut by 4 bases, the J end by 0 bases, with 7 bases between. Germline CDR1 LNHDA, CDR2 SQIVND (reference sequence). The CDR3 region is CASSRGNSNQPQHF. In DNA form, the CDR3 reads TGTGCCAGTAGTAGAGGGAATAGCAATCAGCCCCAGCATTTT.

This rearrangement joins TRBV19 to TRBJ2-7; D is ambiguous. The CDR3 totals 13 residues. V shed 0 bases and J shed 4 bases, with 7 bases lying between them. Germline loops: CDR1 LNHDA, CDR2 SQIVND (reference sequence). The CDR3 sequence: CASSIDTEYEQYF. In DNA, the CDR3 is TGTGCCAGTAGTATAGATACAGAATACGAGCAGTACTTC.

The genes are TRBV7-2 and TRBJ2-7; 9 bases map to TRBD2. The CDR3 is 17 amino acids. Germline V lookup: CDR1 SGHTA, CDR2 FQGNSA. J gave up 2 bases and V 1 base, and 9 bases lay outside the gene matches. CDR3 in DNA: TGTGCCAGCAGCTTAGTCGCAGGTAGCGGGGGCCCCTACGAGCAGTACTTC. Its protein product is CASSLVAGSGGPYEQYF.

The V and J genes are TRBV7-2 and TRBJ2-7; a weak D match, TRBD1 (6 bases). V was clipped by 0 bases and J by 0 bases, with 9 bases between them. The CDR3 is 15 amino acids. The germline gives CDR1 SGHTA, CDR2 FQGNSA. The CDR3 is CASSLARDTSYEQYF. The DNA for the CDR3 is TGTGCCAGCAGCTTAGCCCGGGACACCTCCTACGAGCAGTACTTC.

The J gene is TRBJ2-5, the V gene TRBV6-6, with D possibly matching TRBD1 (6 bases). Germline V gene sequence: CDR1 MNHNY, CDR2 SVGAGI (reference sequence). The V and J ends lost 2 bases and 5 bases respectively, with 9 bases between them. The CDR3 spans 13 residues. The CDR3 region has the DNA TGTGCCAGCAGTTACCCAGGGGTTGAGACCCAGTACTTC. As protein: CASSYPGVETQYF.

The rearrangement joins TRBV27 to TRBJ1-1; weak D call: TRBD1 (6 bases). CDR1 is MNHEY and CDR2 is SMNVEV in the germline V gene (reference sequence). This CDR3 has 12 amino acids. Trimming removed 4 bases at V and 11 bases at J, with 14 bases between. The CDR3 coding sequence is TGTGCCAGCAGTTCACAGGGTGATAGGGCTTTCTTT. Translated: CASSSQGDRAFF.

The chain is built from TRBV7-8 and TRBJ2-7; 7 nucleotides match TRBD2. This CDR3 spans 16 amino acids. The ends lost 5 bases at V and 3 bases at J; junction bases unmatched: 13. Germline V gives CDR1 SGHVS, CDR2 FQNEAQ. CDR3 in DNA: TGTGCCAGCAGCCCGTACGTACCGGGGGGTCTCTACGAGCAGTACTTC. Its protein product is CASSPYVPGGLYEQYF.

The CDR3 DNA reads TGTGCCAGCAGCCAAACTTCTAGCGGGGGCACAGATACGCAGTATTTT. Translating gives CASSQTSSGGTDTQYF. The rearrangement joins TRBV3-1 (or the pseudogene TRBV3-2) to TRBJ2-3; 9 bases map to TRBD2. Germline CDR1 and CDR2: LGHDT and YNNKEL (reference sequence). The CDR3 is 16 residues long. With 2 bases clipped from V and 1 base from J, the junction kept 4 bases outside the gene matches.

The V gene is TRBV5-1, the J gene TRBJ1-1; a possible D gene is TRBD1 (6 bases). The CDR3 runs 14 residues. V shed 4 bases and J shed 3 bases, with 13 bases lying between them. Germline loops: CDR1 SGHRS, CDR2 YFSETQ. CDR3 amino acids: CASSLTQGYTEAFF. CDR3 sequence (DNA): TGCGCCAGCAGCCTGACTCAGGGGTACACTGAAGCTTTCTTT.

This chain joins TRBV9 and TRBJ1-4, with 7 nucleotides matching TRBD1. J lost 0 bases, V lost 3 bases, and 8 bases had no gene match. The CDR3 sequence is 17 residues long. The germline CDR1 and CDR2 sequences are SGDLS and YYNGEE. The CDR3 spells CASSGGQRSATNEKLFF. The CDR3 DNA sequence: TGTGCCAGCAGCGGGGGACAGAGATCAGCAACTAATGAAAAACTGTTTTTT.

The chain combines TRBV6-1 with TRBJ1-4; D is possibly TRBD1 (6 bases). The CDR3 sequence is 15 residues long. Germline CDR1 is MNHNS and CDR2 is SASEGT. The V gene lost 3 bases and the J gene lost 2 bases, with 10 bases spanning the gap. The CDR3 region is CASSDTGHTNEKLFF. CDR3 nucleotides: TGTGCCAGCAGTGATACAGGGCACACTAATGAAAAACTGTTTTTT.